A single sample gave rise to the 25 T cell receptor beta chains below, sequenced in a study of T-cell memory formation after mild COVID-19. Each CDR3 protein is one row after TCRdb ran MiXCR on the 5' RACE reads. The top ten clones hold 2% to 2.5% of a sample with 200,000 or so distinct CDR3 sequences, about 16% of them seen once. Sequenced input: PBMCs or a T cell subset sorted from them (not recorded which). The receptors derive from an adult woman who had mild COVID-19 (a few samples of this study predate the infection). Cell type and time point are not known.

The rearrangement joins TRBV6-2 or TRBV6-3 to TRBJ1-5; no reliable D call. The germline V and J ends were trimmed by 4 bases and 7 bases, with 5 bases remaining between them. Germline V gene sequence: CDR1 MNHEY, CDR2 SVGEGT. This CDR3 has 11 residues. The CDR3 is CASSSGQPQHF. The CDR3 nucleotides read TGTGCCAGCAGTTCGGGACAGCCCCAGCATTTT.

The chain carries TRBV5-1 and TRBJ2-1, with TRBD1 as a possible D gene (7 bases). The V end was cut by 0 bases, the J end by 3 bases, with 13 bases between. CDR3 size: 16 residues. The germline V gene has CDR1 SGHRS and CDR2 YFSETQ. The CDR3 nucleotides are TGCGCCAGCAGCTTGGCCGGAGGGGGCGTCTACAATGAGCAGTTCTTC. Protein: CASSLAGGGVYNEQFF.

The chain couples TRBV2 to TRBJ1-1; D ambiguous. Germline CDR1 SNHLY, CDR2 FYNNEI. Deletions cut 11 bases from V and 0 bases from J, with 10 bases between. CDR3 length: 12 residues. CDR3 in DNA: TGTGCCGCAGGTGCCGTGAACACTGAAGCTTTCTTT. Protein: CAAGAVNTEAFF.

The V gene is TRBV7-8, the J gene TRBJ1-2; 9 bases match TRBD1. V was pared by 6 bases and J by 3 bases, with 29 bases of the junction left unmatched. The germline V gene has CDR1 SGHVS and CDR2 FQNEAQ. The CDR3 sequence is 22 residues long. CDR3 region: CASSPRDRVAPLNSGVYYGYTF. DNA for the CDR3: TGTGCCAGCAGTCCCAGGGACAGGGTTGCGCCGTTGAATTCGGGGGTCTACTATGGCTACACCTTC.

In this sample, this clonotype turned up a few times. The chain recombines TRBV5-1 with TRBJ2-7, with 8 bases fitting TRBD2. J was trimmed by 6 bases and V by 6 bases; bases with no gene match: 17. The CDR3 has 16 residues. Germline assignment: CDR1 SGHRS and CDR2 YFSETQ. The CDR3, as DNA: TGCGCCAGCACCCCCGTCCCCACTAGCGGCAGGAGCGAGCAGTACTTC. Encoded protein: CASTPVPTSGRSEQYF.

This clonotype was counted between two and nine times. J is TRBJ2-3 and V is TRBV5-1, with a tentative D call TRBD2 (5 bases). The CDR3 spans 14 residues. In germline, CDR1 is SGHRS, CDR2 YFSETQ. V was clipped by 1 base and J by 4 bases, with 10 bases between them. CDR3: CASSLSGSSDTQYF. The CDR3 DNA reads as TGCGCCAGCAGCTTGTCGGGGTCCTCAGATACGCAGTATTTT.

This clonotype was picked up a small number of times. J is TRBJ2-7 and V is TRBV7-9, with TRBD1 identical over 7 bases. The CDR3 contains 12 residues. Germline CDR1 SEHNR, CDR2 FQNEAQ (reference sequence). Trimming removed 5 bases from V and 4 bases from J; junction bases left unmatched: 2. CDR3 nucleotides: TGTGCCAGCAGCATACAGGGGTACGAGCAGTACTTC. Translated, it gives CASSIQGYEQYF.

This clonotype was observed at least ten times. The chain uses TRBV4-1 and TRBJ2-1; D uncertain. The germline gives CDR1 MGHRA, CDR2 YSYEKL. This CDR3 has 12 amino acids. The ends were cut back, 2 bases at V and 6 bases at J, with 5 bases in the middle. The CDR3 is CASSQFSNEQFF. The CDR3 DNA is TGCGCCAGCAGCCAATTTTCCAATGAGCAGTTCTTC.

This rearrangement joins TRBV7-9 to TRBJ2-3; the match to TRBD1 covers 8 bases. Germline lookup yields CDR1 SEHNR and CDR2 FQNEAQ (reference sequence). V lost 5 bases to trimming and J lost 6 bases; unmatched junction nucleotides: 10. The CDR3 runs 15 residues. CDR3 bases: TGTGCCAGCAGCCAATGGACAGGGAAACCGGATACGCAGTATTTT. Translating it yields CASSQWTGKPDTQYF.

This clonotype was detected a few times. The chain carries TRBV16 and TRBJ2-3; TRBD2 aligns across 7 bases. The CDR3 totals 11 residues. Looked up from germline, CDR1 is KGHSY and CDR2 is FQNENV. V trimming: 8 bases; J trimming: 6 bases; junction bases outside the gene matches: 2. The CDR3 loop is CASGGGDTQYF. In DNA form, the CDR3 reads TGTGCCAGCGGCGGGGGTGATACGCAGTATTTT.

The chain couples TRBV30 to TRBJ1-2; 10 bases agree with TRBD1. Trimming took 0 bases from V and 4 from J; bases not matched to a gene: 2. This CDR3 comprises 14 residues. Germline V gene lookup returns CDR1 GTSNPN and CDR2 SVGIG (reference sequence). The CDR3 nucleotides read TGTGCCTGGAGTGTAGGACAGGGGGTCTATGGCTACACCTTC. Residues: CAWSVGQGVYGYTF. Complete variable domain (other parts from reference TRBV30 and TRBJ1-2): SQTIHQWPATLVQPVGSPLSLECTVEGTSNPNLYWYRQAAGRGLQLLFYSVGIGQISSEVPQNLSASRPQDRQFILSSKKLLLSDSGFYLCAWSVGQGVYGYTFGSGTRLTVV.

CDR3 sequence reads: CATSRDGRGPNQPQHF. In DNA form, the CDR3 reads TGTGCCACCAGCAGAGATGGGCGGGGGCCAAACCAGCCCCAGCATTTT. The V and J genes are TRBV15 and TRBJ1-5; D is perhaps TRBD1 (6 bases). In germline, CDR1 is LNHNV, CDR2 YYDKDF (reference sequence). V lost 0 bases and J 7 bases, leaving 16 bases between the germline ends. The CDR3 is made up of 16 amino acids.

The chain's CDR3 is CASSGWTEDEQFF. The CDR3 nucleotides read TGTGCCAGCAGCGGGTGGACAGAAGATGAGCAGTTCTTC. The rearrangement uses TRBV7-2 and TRBJ2-1, with D possibly TRBD1 on 6 matching bases. Trimming removed 5 bases at V and 8 bases at J, with 13 bases between. CDR1 is SGHTA and CDR2 is FQGNSA in the germline V gene. The CDR3 length is 13 residues.

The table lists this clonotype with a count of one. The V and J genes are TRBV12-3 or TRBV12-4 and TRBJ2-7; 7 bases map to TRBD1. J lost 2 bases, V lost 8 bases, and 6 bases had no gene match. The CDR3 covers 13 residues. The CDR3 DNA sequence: TGTGCCAGCTCGAACCAGGGGGCCTACGAGCAGTACTTC. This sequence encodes CASSNQGAYEQYF.

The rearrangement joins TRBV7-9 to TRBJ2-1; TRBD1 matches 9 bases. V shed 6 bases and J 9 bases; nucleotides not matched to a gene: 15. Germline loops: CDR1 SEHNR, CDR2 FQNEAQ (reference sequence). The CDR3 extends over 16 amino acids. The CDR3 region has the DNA TGTGCCAGCAGTTTCTTACAGGGGGCGCTTATTTTTGAGCAGTTCTTC. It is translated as CASSFLQGALIFEQFF.

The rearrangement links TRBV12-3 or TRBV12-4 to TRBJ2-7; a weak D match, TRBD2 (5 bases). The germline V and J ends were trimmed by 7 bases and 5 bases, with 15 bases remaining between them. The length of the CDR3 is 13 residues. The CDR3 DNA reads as TGTGCCAGCATGAGTCTAGCTTCCCACGAGCAGTACTTC. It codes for CASMSLASHEQYF.

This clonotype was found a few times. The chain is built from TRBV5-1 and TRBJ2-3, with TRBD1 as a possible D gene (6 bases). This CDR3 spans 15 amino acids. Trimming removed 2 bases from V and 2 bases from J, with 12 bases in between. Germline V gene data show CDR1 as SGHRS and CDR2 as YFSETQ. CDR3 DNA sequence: TGCGCCAGCAGCTTTCGTGGGGGCGTCACAGATACGCAGTATTTT. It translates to CASSFRGGVTDTQYF.

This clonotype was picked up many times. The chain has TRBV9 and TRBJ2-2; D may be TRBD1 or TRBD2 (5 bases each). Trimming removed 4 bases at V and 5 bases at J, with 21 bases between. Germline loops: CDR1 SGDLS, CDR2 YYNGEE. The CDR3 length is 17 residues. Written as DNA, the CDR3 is TGTGCCAGCAGCTTAGATTCCGGGACGGCTTTTACCGGGGAGCTGTTTTTT. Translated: CASSLDSGTAFTGELFF.

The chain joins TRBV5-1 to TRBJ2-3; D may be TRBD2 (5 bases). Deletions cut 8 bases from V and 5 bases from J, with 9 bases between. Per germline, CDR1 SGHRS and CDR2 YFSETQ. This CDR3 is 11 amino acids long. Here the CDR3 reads CASHAGDTQYF. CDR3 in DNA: TGCGCCAGTCACGCGGGAGATACGCAGTATTTT. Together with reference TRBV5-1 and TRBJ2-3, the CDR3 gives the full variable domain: KAGVTQTPRYLIKTRGQQVTLSCSPISGHRSVSWYQQTPGQGLQFLFEYFSETQRNKGNFPGRFSGRQFSNSRSEMNVSTLELGDSALYLCASHAGDTQYFGPGTRLTVL.

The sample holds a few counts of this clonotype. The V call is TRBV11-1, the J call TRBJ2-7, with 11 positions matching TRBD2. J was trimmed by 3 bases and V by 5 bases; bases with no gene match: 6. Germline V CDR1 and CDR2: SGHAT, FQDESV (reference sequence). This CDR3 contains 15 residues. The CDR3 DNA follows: TGTGCCAGCAGCCGAACTAGCGGGAGCCTCTACGAGCAGTACTTC. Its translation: CASSRTSGSLYEQYF.

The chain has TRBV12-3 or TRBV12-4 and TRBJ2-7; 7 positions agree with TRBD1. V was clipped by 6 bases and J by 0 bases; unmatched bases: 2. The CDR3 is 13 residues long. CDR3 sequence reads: CASSGTDSYEQYF. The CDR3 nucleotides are TGTGCCAGCAGCGGGACAGACTCCTACGAGCAGTACTTC.

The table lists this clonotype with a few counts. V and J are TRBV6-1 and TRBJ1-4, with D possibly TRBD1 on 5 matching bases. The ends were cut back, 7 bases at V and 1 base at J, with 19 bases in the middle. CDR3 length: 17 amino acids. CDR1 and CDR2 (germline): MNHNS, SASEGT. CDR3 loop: CASTSGPGLRTNEKLFF. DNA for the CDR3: TGTGCCAGCACATCGGGGCCAGGTCTCCGAACTAATGAAAAACTGTTTTTT.

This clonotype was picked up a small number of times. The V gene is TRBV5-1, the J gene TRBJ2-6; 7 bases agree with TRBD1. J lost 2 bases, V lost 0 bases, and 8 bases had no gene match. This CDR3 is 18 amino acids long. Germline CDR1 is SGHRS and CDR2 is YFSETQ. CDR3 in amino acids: CASSLVRGGHAGANVLTF. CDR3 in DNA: TGCGCCAGCAGCTTGGTACGAGGGGGCCATGCTGGGGCCAACGTCCTGACTTTC.

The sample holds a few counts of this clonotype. Written as DNA, the CDR3 is TGCGCCAGCAGCCAAGAACCGGCTAGAGGCAGGGATGGTTTTAGTGAGCAGTTCTTC. Amino acids: CASSQEPARGRDGFSEQFF. The V gene is TRBV4-1, the J gene TRBJ2-1; TRBD1 might be the D (5 bases). The CDR3 length is 19 residues. V was pared by 0 bases and J by 9 bases, with 27 bases between. Germline V CDR1 and CDR2: MGHRA, YSYEKL.

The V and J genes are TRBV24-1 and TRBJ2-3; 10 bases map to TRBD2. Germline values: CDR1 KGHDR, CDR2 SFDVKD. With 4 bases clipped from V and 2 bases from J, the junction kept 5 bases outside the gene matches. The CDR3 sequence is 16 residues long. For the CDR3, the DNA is TGTGCCACCAGTGAATCGCTAGCGGGGGACACAGATACGCAGTATTTT. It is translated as CATSESLAGDTDTQYF.